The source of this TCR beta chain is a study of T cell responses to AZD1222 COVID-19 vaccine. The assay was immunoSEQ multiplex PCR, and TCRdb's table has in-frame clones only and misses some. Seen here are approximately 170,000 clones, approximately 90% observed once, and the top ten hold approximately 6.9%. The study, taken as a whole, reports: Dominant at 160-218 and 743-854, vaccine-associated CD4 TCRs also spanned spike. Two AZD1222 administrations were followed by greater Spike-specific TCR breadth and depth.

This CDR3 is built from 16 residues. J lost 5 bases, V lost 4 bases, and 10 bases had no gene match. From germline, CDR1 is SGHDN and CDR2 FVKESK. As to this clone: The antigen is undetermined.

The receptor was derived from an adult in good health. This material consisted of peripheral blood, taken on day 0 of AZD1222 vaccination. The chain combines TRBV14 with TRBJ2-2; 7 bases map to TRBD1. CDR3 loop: CASSPLARGKTGELFF. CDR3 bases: TGTGCCAGCAGCCCCTTGGCCAGGGGGAAGACCGGGGAGCTGTTTTTT.